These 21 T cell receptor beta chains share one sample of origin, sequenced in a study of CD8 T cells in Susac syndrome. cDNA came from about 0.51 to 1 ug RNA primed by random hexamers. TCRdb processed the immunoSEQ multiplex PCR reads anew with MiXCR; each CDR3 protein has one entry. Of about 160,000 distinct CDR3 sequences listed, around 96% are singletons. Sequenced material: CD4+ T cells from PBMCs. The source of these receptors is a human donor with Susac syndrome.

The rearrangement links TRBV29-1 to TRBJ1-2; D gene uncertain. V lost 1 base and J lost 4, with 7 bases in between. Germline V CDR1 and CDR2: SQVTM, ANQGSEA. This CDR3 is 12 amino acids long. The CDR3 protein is CSVEGLGYGYTF. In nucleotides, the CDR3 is TGCAGCGTTGAAGGGCTCGGCTATGGCTACACCTTC.

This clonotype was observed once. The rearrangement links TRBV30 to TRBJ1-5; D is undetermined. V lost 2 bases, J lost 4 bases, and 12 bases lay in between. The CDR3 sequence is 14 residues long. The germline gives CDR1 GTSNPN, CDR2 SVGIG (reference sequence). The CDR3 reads CAWSLKGGNQPQHF. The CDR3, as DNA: TGTGCCTGGAGTCTTAAAGGTGGGAATCAGCCCCAGCATTTT.

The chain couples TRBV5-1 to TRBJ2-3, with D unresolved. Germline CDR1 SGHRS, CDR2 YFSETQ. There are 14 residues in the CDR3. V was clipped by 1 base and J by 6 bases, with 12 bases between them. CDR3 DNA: TGCGCCAGCAGCTTGAGGTCCTCTACCGATACGCAGTATTTT. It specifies CASSLRSSTDTQYF.

CDR3 sequence: CASSQAGLASNSPLHF. The DNA for the CDR3 is TGCGCCAGCAGCCAAGCAGGGTTAGCCTCTAATTCACCCCTCCACTTT. V gene TRBV4-3 combines with J gene TRBJ1-6, with D possibly being TRBD1 (5 bases). Trimming removed 1 base from V and 6 bases from J, with 13 bases in between. The CDR3 extends over 16 amino acids. Per the germline V gene, CDR1 is LGHNA and CDR2 is YSLEER.

Here the CDR3 reads CAWSYFGADTQYF. The CDR3, as DNA: TGTGCCTGGAGTTACTTTGGGGCAGATACGCAGTATTTT. The V and J genes are TRBV30 and TRBJ2-3; unclear D gene. This CDR3 spans 13 amino acids. The germline gives CDR1 GTSNPN, CDR2 SVGIG (reference sequence). V was shortened by 2 bases and J by 4 bases, with 10 bases between the two germline ends.

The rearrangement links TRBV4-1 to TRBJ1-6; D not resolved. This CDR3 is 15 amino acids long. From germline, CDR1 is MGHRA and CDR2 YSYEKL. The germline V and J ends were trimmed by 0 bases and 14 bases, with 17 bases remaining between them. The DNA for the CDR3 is TGCGCCAGCAGCCAAGATAGCTCGTGGCCGGGATCCCTCCACTTT. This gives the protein CASSQDSSWPGSLHF.

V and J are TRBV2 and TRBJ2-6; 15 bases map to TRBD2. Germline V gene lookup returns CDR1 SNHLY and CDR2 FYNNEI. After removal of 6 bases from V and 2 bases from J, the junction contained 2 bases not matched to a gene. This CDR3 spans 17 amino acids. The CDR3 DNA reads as TGTGCCAGCAGGGGGACTAGCGGGAGGACTGGGGCCAACGTCCTGACTTTC. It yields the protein CASRGTSGRTGANVLTF. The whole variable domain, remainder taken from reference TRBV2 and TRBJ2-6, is EPEVTQTPSHQVTQMGQEVILRCVPISNHLYFYWYRQILGQKVEFLVSFYNNEISEKSEIFDDQFSVERPDGSNFTLKIRSTKLEDSAMYFCASRGTSGRTGANVLTFGAGSRLTVL.

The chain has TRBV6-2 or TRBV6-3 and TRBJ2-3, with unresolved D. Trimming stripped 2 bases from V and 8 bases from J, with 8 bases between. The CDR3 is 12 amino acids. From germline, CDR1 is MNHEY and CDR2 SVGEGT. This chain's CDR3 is CASSYVKGTQYF. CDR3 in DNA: TGTGCCAGCAGTTACGTGAAGGGTACGCAGTATTTT.

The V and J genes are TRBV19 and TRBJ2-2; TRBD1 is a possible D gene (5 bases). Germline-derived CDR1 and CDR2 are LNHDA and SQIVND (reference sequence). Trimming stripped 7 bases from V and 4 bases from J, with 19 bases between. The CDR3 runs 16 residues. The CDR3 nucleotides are TGTGCCAGTAACCTCACCCCCGACAGAGCCACCGGGGAGCTGTTTTTT. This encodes CASNLTPDRATGELFF.

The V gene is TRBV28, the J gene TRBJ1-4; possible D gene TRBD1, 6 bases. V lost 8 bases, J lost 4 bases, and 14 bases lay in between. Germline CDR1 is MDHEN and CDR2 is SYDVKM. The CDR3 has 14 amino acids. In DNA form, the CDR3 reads TGTGCCAGCGCCCCGGGGGCCCTTAATGAAAAACTGTTTTTT. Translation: CASAPGALNEKLFF.

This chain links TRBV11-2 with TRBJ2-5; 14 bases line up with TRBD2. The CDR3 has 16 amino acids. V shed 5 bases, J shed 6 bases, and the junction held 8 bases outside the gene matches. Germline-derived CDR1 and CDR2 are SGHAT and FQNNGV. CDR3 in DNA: TGTGCCAGCAGCGGAGGACTAGCGGGGGGAGGTCAGACCCAGTACTTC. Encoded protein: CASSGGLAGGGQTQYF.

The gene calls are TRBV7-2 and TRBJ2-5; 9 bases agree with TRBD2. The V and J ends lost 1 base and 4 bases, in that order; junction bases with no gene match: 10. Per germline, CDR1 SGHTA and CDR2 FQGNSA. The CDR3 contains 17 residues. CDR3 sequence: CASSLGWREGRRETQYF. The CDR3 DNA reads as TGTGCCAGCAGCTTAGGCTGGCGGGAGGGGAGGCGAGAGACCCAGTACTTC.

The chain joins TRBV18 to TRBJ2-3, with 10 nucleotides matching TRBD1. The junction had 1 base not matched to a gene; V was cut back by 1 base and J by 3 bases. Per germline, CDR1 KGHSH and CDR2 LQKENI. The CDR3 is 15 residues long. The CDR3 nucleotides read TGTGCCAGCTCACCACGGGGACAGGGGACAGATACGCAGTATTTT. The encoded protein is CASSPRGQGTDTQYF.

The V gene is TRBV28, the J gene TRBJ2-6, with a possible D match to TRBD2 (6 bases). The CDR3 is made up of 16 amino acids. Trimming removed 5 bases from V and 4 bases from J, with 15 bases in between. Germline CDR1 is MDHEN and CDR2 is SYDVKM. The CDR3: CASSTPTSGGANVLTF. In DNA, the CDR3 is TGTGCCAGCAGTACTCCGACTAGTGGCGGGGCCAACGTCCTGACTTTC.

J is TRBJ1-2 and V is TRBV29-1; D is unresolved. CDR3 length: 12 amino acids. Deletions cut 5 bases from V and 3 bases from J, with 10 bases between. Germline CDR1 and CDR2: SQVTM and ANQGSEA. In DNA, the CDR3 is TGCAGCGTTCAGCGTACGGACTATGGCTACACCTTC. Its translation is CSVQRTDYGYTF.

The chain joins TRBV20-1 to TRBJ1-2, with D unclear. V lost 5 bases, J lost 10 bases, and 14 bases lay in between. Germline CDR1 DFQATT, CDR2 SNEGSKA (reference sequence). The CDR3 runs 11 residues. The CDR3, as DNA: TGCAGTGCTGGACCTTCCAACTACTACACCTTC. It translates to CSAGPSNYYTF.

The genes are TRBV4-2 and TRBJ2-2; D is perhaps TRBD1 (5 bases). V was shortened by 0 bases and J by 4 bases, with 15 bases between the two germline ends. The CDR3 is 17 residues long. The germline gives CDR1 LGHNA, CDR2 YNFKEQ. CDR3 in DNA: TGTGCCAGCAGCCAAGATGTGGAAGGGGAAGTCACCGGGGAGCTGTTTTTT. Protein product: CASSQDVEGEVTGELFF.

Written as DNA, the CDR3 is TGTGCCACCAGTGATCCGACAGGGACAGCAGATACGCAGTATTTT. Translating it yields CATSDPTGTADTQYF. This chain connects TRBV24-1 to TRBJ2-3, with 7 bases that match TRBD1. The CDR3 loop spans 15 amino acids. The V gene end was trimmed by 3 bases and the J gene end by 4 bases; junction bases not matched to a gene: 6. Per the germline V gene, CDR1 is KGHDR and CDR2 is SFDVKD.

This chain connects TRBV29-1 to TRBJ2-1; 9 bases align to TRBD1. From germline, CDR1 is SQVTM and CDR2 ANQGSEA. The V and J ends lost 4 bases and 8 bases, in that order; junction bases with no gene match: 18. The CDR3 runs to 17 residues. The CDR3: CSVGRSPGTGMSDEQFF. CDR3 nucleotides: TGCAGCGTTGGACGAAGTCCTGGGACAGGGATGAGTGATGAGCAGTTCTTC.

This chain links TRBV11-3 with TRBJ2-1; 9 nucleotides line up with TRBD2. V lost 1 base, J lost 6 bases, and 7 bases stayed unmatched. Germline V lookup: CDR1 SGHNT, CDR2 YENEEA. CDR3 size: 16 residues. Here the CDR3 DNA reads TGTGCCAGCAGCTTAGGGGTCGCGGGAGGGTCCAATGAGCAGTTCTTC. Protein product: CASSLGVAGGSNEQFF.

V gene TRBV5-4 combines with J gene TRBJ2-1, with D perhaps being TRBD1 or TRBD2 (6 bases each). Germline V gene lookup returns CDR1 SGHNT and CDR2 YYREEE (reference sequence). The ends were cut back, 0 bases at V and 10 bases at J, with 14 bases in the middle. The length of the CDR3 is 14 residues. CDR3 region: CASSLVLQGGEQFF. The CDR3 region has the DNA TGTGCCAGCAGCTTGGTTCTCCAAGGGGGGGAGCAGTTCTTC.